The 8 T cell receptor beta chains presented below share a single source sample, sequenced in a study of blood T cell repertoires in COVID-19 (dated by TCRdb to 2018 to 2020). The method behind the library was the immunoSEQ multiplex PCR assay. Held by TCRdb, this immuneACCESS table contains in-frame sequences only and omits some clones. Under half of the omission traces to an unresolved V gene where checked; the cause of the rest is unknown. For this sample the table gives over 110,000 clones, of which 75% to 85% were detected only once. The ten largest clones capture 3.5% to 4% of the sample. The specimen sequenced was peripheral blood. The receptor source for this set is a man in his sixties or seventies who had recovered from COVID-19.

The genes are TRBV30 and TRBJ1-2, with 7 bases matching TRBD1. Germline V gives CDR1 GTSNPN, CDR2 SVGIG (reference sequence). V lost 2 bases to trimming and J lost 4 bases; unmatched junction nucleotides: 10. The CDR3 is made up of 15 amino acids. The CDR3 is CAWSFRTGKLYGYTF. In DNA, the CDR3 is TGTGCCTGGAGTTTCCGGACAGGCAAGCTCTATGGCTACACCTTC.

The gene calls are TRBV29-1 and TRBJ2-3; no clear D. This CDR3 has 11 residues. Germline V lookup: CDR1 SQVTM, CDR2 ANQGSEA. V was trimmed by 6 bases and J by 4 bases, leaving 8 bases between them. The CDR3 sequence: CSVFYADTQYF. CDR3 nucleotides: TGCAGCGTCTTCTATGCAGATACGCAGTATTTT.

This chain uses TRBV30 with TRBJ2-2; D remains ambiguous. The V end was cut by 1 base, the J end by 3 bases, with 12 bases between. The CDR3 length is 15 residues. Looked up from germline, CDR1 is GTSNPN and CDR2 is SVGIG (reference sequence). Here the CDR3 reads CAWSGRLGYTGELFF. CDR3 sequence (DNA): TGTGCCTGGAGTGGCCGACTCGGTTACACCGGGGAGCTGTTTTTT. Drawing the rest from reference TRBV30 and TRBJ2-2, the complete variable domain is SQTIHQWPATLVQPVGSPLSLECTVEGTSNPNLYWYRQAAGRGLQLLFYSVGIGQISSEVPQNLSASRPQDRQFILSSKKLLLSDSGFYLCAWSGRLGYTGELFFGEGSRLTVL.

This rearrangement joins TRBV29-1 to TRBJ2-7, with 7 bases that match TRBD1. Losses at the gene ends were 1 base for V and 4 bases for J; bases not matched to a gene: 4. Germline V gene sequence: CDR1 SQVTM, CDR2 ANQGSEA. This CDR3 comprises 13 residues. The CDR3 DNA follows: TGCAGCGTTGAAGCGCCAGGGGGTTACGAGCAGTACTTC. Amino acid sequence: CSVEAPGGYEQYF.

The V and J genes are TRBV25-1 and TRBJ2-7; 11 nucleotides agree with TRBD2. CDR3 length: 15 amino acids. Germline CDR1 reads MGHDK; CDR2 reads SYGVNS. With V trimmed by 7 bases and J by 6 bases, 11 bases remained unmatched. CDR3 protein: CASTRGTSGTSEQYF. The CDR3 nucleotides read TGTGCCAGCACCCGAGGGACTAGCGGAACTTCCGAGCAGTACTTC.

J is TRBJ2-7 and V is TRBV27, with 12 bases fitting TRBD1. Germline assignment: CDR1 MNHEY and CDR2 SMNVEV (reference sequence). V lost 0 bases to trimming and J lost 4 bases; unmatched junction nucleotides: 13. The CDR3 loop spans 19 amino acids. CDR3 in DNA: TGTGCCAGCAGTTTATCGATGGGACAGGGGGCGCTAGGGGGGTACGAGCAGTACTTC. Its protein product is CASSLSMGQGALGGYEQYF.

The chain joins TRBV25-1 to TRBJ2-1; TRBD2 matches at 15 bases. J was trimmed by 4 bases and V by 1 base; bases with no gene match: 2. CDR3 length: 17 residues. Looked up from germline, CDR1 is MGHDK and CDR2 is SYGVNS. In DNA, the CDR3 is TGTGCCAGCAGTGAATCCGGACTAGCGGGAGGGTACAATGAGCAGTTCTTC. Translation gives CASSESGLAGGYNEQFF.

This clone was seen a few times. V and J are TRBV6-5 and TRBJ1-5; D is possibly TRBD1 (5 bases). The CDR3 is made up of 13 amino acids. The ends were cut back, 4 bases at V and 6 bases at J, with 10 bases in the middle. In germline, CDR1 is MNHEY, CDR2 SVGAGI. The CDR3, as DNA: TGTGCCAGCAGTTCGAACGGGGGTCAGCCCCAGCATTTT. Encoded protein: CASSSNGGQPQHF.